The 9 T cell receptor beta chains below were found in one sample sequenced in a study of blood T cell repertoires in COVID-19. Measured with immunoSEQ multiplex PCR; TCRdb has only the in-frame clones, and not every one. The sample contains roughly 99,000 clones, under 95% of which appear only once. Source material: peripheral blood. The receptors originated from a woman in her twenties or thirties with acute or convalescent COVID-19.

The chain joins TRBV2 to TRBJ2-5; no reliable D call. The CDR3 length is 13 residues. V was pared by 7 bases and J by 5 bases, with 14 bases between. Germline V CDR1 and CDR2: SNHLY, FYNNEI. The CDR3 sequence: CASIGGGEETQYF. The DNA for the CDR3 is TGTGCCAGCATTGGCGGTGGTGAGGAGACCCAGTACTTC.

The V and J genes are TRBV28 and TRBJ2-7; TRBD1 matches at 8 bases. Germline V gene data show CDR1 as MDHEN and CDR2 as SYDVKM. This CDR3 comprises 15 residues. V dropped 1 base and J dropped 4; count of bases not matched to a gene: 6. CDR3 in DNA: TGTGCCAGCAGTTTATTGGACAGGGAATTTTACGAGCAGTACTTC. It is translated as CASSLLDREFYEQYF.

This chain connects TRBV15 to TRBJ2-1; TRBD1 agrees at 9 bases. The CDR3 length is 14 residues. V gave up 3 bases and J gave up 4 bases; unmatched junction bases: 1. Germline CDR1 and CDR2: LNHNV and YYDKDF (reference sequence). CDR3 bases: TGTGCCACCAGCAGCGGGACAGGGTACAATGAGCAGTTCTTC. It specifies CATSSGTGYNEQFF.

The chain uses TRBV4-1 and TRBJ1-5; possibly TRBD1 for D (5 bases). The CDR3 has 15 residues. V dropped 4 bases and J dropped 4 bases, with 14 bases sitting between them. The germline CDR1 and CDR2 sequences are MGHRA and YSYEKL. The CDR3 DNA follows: TGCGCCAGCAGCCCCGCCGACAGTTGGAATCAGCCCCAGCATTTT. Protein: CASSPADSWNQPQHF.

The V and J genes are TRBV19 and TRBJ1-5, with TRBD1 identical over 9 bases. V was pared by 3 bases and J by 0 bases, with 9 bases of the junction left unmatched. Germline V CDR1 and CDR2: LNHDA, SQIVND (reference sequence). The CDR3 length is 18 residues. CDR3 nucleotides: TGTGCCAGTAGTATGGATGACAGGGGGAGGTATAGCAATCAGCCCCAGCATTTT. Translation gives CASSMDDRGRYSNQPQHF.

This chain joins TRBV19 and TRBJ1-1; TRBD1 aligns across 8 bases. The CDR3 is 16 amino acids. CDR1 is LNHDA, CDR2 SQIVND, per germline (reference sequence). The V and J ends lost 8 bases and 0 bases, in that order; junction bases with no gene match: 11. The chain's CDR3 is CASRTHQGALNTEAFF. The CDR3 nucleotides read TGTGCCAGTCGAACACACCAGGGGGCTTTGAACACTGAAGCTTTCTTT.

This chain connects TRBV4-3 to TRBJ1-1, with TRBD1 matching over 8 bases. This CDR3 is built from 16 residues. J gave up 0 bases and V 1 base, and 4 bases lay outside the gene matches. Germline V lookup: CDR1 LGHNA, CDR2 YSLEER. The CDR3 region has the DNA TGCGCCAGCAGCCAAGGGACAGGGCCAATGAACACTGAAGCTTTCTTT. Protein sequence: CASSQGTGPMNTEAFF.

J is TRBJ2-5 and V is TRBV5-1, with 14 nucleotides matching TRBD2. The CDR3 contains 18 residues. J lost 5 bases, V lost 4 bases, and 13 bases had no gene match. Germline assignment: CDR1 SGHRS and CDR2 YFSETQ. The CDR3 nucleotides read TGCGCCAGCAGCGCAACCCCGGGACTAGCGGGAGAAGCGGAGACCCAGTACTTC. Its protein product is CASSATPGLAGEAETQYF.

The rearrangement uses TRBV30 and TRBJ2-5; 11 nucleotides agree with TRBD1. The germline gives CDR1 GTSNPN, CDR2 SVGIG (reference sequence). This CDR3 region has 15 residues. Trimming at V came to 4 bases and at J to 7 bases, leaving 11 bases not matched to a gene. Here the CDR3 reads CAWTPGQGVLRTQYF. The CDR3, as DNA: TGTGCCTGGACACCGGGACAGGGGGTTTTGAGGACCCAGTACTTC.